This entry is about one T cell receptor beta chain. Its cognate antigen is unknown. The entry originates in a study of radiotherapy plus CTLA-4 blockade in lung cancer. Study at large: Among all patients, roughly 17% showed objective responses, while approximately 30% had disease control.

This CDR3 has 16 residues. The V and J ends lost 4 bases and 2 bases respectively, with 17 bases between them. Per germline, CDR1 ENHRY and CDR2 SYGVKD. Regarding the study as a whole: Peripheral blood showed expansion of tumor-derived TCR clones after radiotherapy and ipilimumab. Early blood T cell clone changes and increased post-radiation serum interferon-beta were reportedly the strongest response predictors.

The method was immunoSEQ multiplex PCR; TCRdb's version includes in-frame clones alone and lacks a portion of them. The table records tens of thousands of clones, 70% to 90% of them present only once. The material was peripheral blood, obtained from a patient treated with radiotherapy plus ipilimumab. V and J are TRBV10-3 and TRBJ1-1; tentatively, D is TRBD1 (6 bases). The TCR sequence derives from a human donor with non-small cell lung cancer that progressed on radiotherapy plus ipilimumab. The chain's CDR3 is CAISARGLQFNTEAFF. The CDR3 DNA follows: TGTGCCATCAGTGCTAGGGGGTTACAGTTCAACACTGAAGCTTTCTTT.